This T cell receptor beta chain stems from a study of T cell changes during pregnancy in multiple sclerosis. TCRdb keeps only in-frame clones here, not all; method: immunoSEQ multiplex PCR. The table shows about 57,000 clones, with around 90% occurring only once. V lost 5 bases and J 0 bases, leaving 23 bases between the germline ends. The CDR3 runs 18 residues. The V gene's germline CDR1 is MRHNA and CDR2 SNTAGT. Sequenced here: peripheral blood, sampled after pregnancy. This sequence originates from a female donor in good health, enrolled as a control in a pregnancy study. The V and J genes are TRBV6-4 and TRBJ2-7; D is perhaps TRBD1 (5 bases). CDR3 in DNA: TGTGCCAGCAGTCAGCAGACGGTAGGACACCACAGCTCCTACGAGCAGTACTTC. Translation gives CASSQQTVGHHSSYEQYF.